This section outlines one T cell receptor beta chain sequence together with its context. Its antigen remains unidentified. The PCR ran on 60 Vbeta and 13 Jbeta primers. Data came from immunoSEQ multiplex PCR; TCRdb stores just in-frame clones and leaves some out. The sample includes about 98,000 clones, about 81% of them seen just once. Donors were ostensibly healthy at sampling, although undocumented immune exposures were probable. The data are from a study of cytomegalovirus exposure and HLA in healthy donors. Study findings and constraints: Investigators reported fewer than 200 TCR beta chains as tied to cytomegalovirus.

Sequencing was carried out using PBMCs. The receptor's source is a man between 35 and 55 years old in good health and CMV-seronegative.

In nucleotides, the CDR3 is TGTGCCACCAGCTCAAGGGACACCTACTACGAGCAGTACTTC. The encoded protein is CATSSRDTYYEQYF. V usage is TRBV15 and J usage is TRBJ2-7, with D possibly matching TRBD1 (6 bases). Trimming removed 5 bases at V and 3 bases at J, with 14 bases between. This CDR3 is 14 amino acids long. Per germline, CDR1 LNHNV and CDR2 YYDKDF (reference sequence).